This T cell receptor (beta chain) was retrieved from a study of blood T cell repertoires in COVID-19. Generated by immunoSEQ multiplex PCR, the TCRdb table keeps only in-frame clones and is missing some. This repertoire shows roughly 210,000 clones, roughly 87% found once; its top ten account for roughly 7.1%. This clone was counted once. The sequenced material came from PBMCs or T cells enriched from blood (not recorded which). The clonotype was recovered from a man aged 25-40 years in a cohort exposed to, infected with or recovered from COVID-19 (not recorded which).

CDR3 region: CASSPRDYSPGELFF. CDR3 nucleotides: TGTGCCAGCAGCCCCCGGGACTATTCACCCGGGGAGCTGTTTTTT. The chain recombines TRBV6-6 with TRBJ2-2, with 7 bases identical to TRBD2. Germline V gene lookup returns CDR1 MNHNY and CDR2 SVGAGI (reference sequence). The CDR3 sequence is 15 residues long. The V segment lost 6 bases and the J segment 6 bases; nucleotides outside the gene matches: 10.